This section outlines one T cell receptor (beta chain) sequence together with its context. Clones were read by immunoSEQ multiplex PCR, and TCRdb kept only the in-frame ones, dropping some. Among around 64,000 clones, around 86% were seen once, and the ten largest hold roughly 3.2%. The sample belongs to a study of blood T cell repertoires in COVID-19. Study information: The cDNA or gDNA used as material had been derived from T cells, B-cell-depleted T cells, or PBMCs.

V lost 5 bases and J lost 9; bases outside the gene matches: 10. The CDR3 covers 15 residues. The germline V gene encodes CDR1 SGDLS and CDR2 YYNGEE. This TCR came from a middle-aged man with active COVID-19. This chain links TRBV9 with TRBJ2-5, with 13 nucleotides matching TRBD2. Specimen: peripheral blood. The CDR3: CASSAGLAGPEAQYF. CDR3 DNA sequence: TGTGCCAGCAGTGCGGGACTAGCGGGACCCGAGGCCCAGTACTTC.